Detailed here is one T cell receptor (beta chain). No antigen is known for it. The junction shows a germline mismatch at one end, possibly a read error. The entry originates in a study of long-term antiretroviral therapy in people with HIV. Study details: It was about a decade after the earliest samples that the 2015 immediate-ART recommendation appeared.

The CDR3 loop spans 16 amino acids. Germline loops: CDR1 LNHNV, CDR2 YYDKDF (reference sequence). The authors ran the immunoSEQ assay, v3.0, at survey level. The assay was immunoSEQ multiplex PCR, and TCRdb's table has in-frame clones only and misses some. The sample consists of 15,000 or so clones, around 77% of them appearing once. Whole-study results and caveats: Whichever time point was examined, clones expanded before ART dominated the repertoire. Repertoires with HIV possessed tighter CDR3 length spans than those of controls. Blood in the study was drawn between the mid-2000s and the late 2010s, possibly under older ART regimens, which may be less effective than current ones.

The source is a woman aged 40 to 50 with HIV. The sample was unsorted PBMCs, taken 0.5 years before starting antiretroviral therapy. The rearrangement links TRBV15 to TRBJ1-5; possible D gene TRBD1, 6 bases. CDR3 sequence reads: CATSRVGGPRGQPDLF. The CDR3 nucleotides read TGTGCCACCAGCAGAGTCGGGGGGCCGCGGGGCCAACCTGACCTTTTT. The entire variable domain, with the rest obtained from reference TRBV15 and TRBJ1-5, is as follows: DAMVIQNPRYQVTQFGKPVTLSCSQTLNHNVMYWYQQKSSQAPKLLFHYYDKDFNNEADTPDNFQSRRPNTSFCFLDIRSPGLGDTAMYLCATSRVGGPRGQPDLFGDGTRLSIL.